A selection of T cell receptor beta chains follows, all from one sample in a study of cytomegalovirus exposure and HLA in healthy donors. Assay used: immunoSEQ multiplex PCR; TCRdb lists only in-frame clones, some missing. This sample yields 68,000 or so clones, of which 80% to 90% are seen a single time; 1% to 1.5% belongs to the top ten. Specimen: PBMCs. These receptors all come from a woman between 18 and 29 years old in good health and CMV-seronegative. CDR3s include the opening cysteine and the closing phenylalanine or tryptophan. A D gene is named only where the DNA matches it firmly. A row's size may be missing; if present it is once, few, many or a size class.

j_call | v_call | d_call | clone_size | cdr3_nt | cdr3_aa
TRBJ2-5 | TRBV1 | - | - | TGCACCAGCAGCCAAGATCACGCGATCTTTGTTCAGCGGCAAGAGACCCAGTACTTC | CTSSQDHAIFVQRQETQYF
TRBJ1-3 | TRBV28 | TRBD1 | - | TGTGCCAGCAGTTCGGGGGACAGGGGTGGAAACACCATATATTTT | CASSSGDRGGNTIYF
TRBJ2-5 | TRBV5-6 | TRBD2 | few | TGTGCCAGCAGCCTAGCGGGAGGGGGAGAGACCCAGTACTTC | CASSLAGGGETQYF
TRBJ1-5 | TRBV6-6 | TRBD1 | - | TGTGCCAGCAGTACGGGACAGGGGGCATGGAATCAGCCCCAGCATTTT | CASSTGQGAWNQPQHF
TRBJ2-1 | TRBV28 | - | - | TGTGCCAGCACGGTAGGGGGACGCTCCTACAATGAGCAGTTCTTC | CASTVGGRSYNEQFF
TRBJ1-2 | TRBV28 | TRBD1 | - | TGTGCCAGCAGTTCAGGGGGTAATACTGACTATGGCTACACCTTC | CASSSGGNTDYGYTF
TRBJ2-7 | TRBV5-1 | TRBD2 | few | TGCGCCAGCAGCCCGACACTAGCGGGGGTAGGTGAGCAGTACTTC | CASSPTLAGVGEQYF
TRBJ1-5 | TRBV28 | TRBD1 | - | TGTGCCAGCAGTACCGAAAGACAGGGGTTTGGTTTTTCATACAATCAGCCCCAGCATTTT | CASSTERQGFGFSYNQPQHF
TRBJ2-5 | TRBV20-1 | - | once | TGCAGTGCTAGAGACAGTTCGACCCAGTACTTC | CSARDSSTQYF
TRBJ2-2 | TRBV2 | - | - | TGTGCCAGCAGTGTTGTGGACAGAAACACCGGGGAGCTGTTTTTT | CASSVVDRNTGELFF
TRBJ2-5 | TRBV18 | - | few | TGTGCCAGCTCACCCGGAGGCGTACAGACCCAGTACTTC | CASSPGGVQTQYF
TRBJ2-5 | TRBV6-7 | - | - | TGTGCCAGCCTGGACAGCTTAGAGACCCAGTACTTC | CASLDSLETQYF
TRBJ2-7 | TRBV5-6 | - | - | TGTGCCAGCAGCCCAGATAGGGGCGGCCGGGGGTACGAGCAGTACTTC | CASSPDRGGRGYEQYF
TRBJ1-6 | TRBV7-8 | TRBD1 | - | TGTGCCAGCAGCCCCCACGACAGGGTCAATTCACCCCTCCACTTT | CASSPHDRVNSPLHF
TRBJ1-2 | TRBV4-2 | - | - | TGTGCCAGCAGCCAAGGAGCCTATGGCTACACCTTC | CASSQGAYGYTF
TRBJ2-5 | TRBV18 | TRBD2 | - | TGTGCCAGCTCACCACCGGGACTATTGTCGGAGACCCAGTACTTC | CASSPPGLLSETQYF
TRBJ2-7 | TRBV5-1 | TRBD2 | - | TGCGCCAGCAGCTTGGTGAGTCGGCTAGCGGGGGCCACCTACGAGCAGTACTTC | CASSLVSRLAGATYEQYF
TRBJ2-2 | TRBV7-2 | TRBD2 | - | TGTGCCAGCAGCTTTGGGCCTAGCGGGGGAATCACCGGGGAGCTGTTTTTT | CASSFGPSGGITGELFF
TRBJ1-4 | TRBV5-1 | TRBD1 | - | TGCGCCAGCAGCTTGGACGGGACAGGGGGCAGTGAAAAACTGTTTTTT | CASSLDGTGGSEKLFF
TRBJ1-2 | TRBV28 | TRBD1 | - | TGTGCCAGCCGAGCAGACTTCAGGGGGCTCGGCTACACCTTC | CASRADFRGLGYTF
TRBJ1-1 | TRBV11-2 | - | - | TGTGCCAGCAGCCTAGGACACTTGAACACTGAAGCTTTCTTT | CASSLGHLNTEAFF
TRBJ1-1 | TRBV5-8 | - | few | TGTGCCAGCAGCCTGACACATTTGAACACTGAAGCTTTCTTT | CASSLTHLNTEAFF
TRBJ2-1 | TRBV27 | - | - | TGTGCCAGCAGTTCCCAGGGTCTACCCTACAATGAGCAGTTCTTC | CASSSQGLPYNEQFF
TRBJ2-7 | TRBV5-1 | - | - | TGCGCCAGCAGCATACAGGGATTCCCCACTGCTAGTTCCTACGAGCAGTACTTC | CASSIQGFPTASSYEQYF
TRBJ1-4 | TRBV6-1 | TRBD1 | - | TGTGCCAGCAGACAGGGGTCGGCTAATGAAAAACTGTTTTTT | CASRQGSANEKLFF
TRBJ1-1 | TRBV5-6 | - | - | TGTGCCAGCAGCTTGGCAGGGTACACTGAAGCTTTCTTT | CASSLAGYTEAFF
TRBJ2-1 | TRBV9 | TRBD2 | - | TGTGCCAGCAGCGCCTTGGGGCGGGGGGGCCCTCAGGGAGATGAGCAGTTCTTC | CASSALGRGGPQGDEQFF
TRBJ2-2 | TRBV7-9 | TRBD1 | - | TGTGCCAGCAGCTTAGTGGGACAGGGCAACACCGGGGAGCTGTTTTTT | CASSLVGQGNTGELFF
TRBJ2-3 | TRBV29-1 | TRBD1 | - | TGCAGCGTTTACTCGACCGGGACAGGGGTTTATACGCAGTATTTT | CSVYSTGTGVYTQYF
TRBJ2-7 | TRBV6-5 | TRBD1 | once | TGTGCCAGCAGTTACGACAGGGGCGAGCAGTACTTC | CASSYDRGEQYF
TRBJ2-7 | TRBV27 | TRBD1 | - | TGTGCCAGCCGGACAGGGAGCTACGAGCAGTACTTC | CASRTGSYEQYF
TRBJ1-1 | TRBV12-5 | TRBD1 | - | TGTGCTAGTGGTTTGACAGGGGGTGGAACTGAAGCTTTCTTT | CASGLTGGGTEAFF
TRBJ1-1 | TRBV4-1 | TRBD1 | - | TGCGCCAGCAGCCAAGAGGCGACAGGGTTGAACACTGAAGCTTTCTTT | CASSQEATGLNTEAFF
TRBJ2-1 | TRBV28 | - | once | TGTGCCAGCAGTTTATCGCGGGGACTCTCCTACAATGAGCAGTTCTTC | CASSLSRGLSYNEQFF
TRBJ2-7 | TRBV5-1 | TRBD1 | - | TGCGCCAGCAGCGCAACTGCACAGGGGGCGCTGGACGAGCAGTACTTC | CASSATAQGALDEQYF
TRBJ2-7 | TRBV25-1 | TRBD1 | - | TGTGCCAGCAGTGAATTAGTTAGGACAGGGTACGAGCAGTACTTC | CASSELVRTGYEQYF
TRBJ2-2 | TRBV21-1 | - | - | TGTGCCAGCAGCAAACCGAGTGCAGGGAACACCGGAGAGCTGTTTTTT | CASSKPSAGNTGELFF
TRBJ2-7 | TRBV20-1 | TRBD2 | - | TGCAGTGCAAGGGACTACTACGAGCAGTACTTC | CSARDYYEQYF
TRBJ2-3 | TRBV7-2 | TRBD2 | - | TGTGCCAGCAGCTTAGAGGCTTGGCGGGGGGGCACAGATACGCAGTATTTT | CASSLEAWRGGTDTQYF
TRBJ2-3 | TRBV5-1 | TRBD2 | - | TGCGCCAGCAGCACCGGTAGGACTAGCGGGGGCTCAGATACGCAGTATTTT | CASSTGRTSGGSDTQYF
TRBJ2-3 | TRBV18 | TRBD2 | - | TGTGCCAGCTCACCCTACCAAACCGGACTAGCGGGGGGTAGAGATACGCAGTATTTT | CASSPYQTGLAGGRDTQYF
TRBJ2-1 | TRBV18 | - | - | TGTGCCAGCTCACGACAGAAAAACCACAATGAGCAGTTCTTC | CASSRQKNHNEQFF
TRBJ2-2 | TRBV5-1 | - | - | TGCGCCAGCCGGGAGAACACCGGGGAGCTGTTTTTT | CASRENTGELFF
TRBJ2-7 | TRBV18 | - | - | TGTGCCAGCTCCCGAAGTGTGGAGGGAACACTAACCTACGAGCAGTACTTC | CASSRSVEGTLTYEQYF
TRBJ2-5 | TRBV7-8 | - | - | TGTGCCAGCAGCTTTGGTTTTGCGGGCCTCCAAGAGACCCAGTACTTC | CASSFGFAGLQETQYF
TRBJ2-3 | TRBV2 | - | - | TGTGCCAGCAGTTACGCCGCCCCGGGCACAGATACGCAGTATTTT | CASSYAAPGTDTQYF
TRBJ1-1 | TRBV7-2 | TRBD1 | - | TGTGCCAGCAGCGCGACAGGGTACACTGAAGCTTTCTTT | CASSATGYTEAFF
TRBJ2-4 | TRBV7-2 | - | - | TGTGCCAGCAGCCGAACCGGGAAAAACATTCAGTACTTC | CASSRTGKNIQYF
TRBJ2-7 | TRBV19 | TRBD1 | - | TGTGCCAGTAGAGATACTGCAGGGGGCCGGAACGAGCAGTACTTC | CASRDTAGGRNEQYF
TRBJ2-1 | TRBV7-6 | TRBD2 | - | TGTGCCAGCAGCACAGGGACTAGCGATGAGCAGTTCTTC | CASSTGTSDEQFF
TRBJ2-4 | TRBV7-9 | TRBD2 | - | TGTGCCAGCAGCTTAGGACTAGCGGGAGAGGTCAAAAACATTCAGTACTTC | CASSLGLAGEVKNIQYF
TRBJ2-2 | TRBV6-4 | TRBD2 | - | TGTGCCAGCAGCACGACTAGCGGGAGGCCGAACACCGGGGAGCTGTTTTTT | CASSTTSGRPNTGELFF
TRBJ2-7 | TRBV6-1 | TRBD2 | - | TGTGCCAGCAAGGTGGCGGGAGTGACCTACGAGCAGTACTTC | CASKVAGVTYEQYF
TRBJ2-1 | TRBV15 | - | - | TGTGCCACCAGCAGAGATAAACCAGGGGACCAAATTGTTTACAATGAGCAGTTCTTC | CATSRDKPGDQIVYNEQFF
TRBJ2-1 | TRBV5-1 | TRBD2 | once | TGCGCCAGCAGCTTGTTAGCGGGGGGGCACTACAATGAGCAGTTCTTC | CASSLLAGGHYNEQFF
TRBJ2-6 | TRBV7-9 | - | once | TGTGCCAGCAGCTTGGAGGCGGCCAACGTCCTGACTTTC | CASSLEAANVLTF
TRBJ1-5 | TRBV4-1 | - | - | TGCGCCAGCAGCCAAGATGGGACAAATCAGCCCCAGCATTTT | CASSQDGTNQPQHF